The TCR beta chain described here comes from a study of cytomegalovirus exposure and HLA in healthy donors. The wider study: There were 65 million to 85 million unique TCRs (from HLA-typed donors) in an early data release. Study outcomes and limitations: Rare TCR sequences dominated, though some public TCRs recurred in many donors. Most likely, a cluster of highly shared sequence variants arose as a sequencing artifact. Available immune exposure information was restricted to CMV serostatus only.

This CDR3 contains 13 residues. With 8 bases clipped from V and 1 base from J, the junction kept 4 bases outside the gene matches. Germline V gives CDR1 ENHRY, CDR2 SYGVKD. Note on this clone: Its matching antigen is unknown.

Amplification used 60 Vbeta primers and 13 Jbeta primers. Only in-frame clones appear in the TCRdb table, and some are missing; sequencing was by immunoSEQ multiplex PCR. Its listing shows roughly 55,000 clones. The receptor comes from a woman between 45 and 65 years old in good health and CMV-seropositive. Sequencing was done on a sample of PBMCs. The chain carries TRBV10-3 and TRBJ1-1; 7 bases map to TRBD1. The CDR3 region has the DNA TGTGCCATCGGGACAGAGCGGAACACTGAAGCTTTCTTT. It is translated as CAIGTERNTEAFF.